The entry that follows covers one TCR beta chain sequence. Its specificity is unknown. V was pared by 2 bases and J by 3 bases, with 10 bases between. CDR1 and CDR2 from the germline V gene are SEHNR and FQNEAQ (reference sequence). The CDR3 consists of 14 residues. TCRalpha and TCRbeta libraries used 5'RACE with constant-segment primers and UMIs. TCRdb ran MiXCR on the 5' RACE reads and lists one entry per CDR3 protein. Of about 250,000 distinct CDR3 sequences listed, about 16% were seen once; the top ten hold 2% to 2.5%. This entry comes from a study of T-cell memory formation after mild COVID-19. General observations from the study: Mainly in CM and EM were contracting CD4+ clones; CD8+ were in EMRA. The authors left the SARS-CoV-2 specificity of second-wave clones peaking on day 37 unconfirmed. Researchers found some responding clones in pre-infection memory, a sign that cross-reactive memory joined.

The TCR originated in an adult woman who had mild COVID-19 (a few samples of this study predate the infection). Cell type and time point are not known. The rearrangement links TRBV7-9 to TRBJ2-5; D might be TRBD1 (6 bases). The sequencing sample was made of PBMCs or a T cell subset sorted from them (not recorded which). The CDR3 protein is CASSLPQGKETQYF. The CDR3 region has the DNA TGTGCCAGCAGCTTACCACAGGGTAAAGAGACCCAGTACTTC.